This T cell receptor (beta chain) was captured in a study of tumor-infiltrating lymphocytes in primary liver carcinoma. Study as a whole: Patients had primary liver carcinoma treated by surgical resection. Study-wide results and limits: Tumor-adjacent and tumor-blood pairs shared a smaller degree of overlap than tumor region pairs.

In its sample, this clonotype was seen once. Its matching antigen is unknown. Germline lookup yields CDR1 SEHNR and CDR2 FQNEAQ (reference sequence). V lost 11 bases and J lost 3, with 25 bases in between. This CDR3 is built from 16 residues. Germline DNA was extracted alongside blood RNA, which was obtained from unsorted whole blood. They drew about 3.9 milliliters of peripheral blood before surgery. Making TCR beta cDNA involved approximately 530 ng total RNA and a constant-region primer. Libraries for TCR beta were built through three nested multiplex PCR rounds, which together made up a slightly modified ARM-PCR procedure. The two initial PCR rounds, ten to eleven cycles each, used TRBV1-TRBV30 forward and C-beta reverse primers. MiXCR, run by TCRdb on the multiplex PCR reads, gives a single entry per CDR3 protein. The table shows 300,000 to 350,000 distinct CDR3 sequences, with almost 65% occurring only once.

The chain has TRBV7-9 and TRBJ2-5; tentatively, D is TRBD1 (5 bases). The clonotype comes from a man aged 40-49 years with primary liver carcinoma and hepatitis B virus infection. The sample was peripheral blood. The CDR3, as DNA: TGTGCCGGGGCCTCCGCGACAAATTCGAGAGAAGAGACCCAGTACTTC. The encoded protein is CAGASATNSREETQYF.